The 4 T cell receptor beta chains below were found in one sample sequenced in a study of T cell responses to AZD1222 COVID-19 vaccine. Only in-frame clones appear in the TCRdb table, and some are missing; sequencing was by immunoSEQ multiplex PCR. The data hold around 130,000 clones, with approximately 94% observed a single time. The source was peripheral blood, collected on day 0 of AZD1222 vaccination. These receptor sequences come from an adult in good health.

V usage is TRBV18 and J usage is TRBJ2-7; D perhaps matches TRBD2 (6 bases). This CDR3 contains 17 residues. The germline gives CDR1 KGHSH, CDR2 LQKENI. The germline V and J ends were trimmed by 0 bases and 0 bases, with 15 bases remaining between them. The CDR3 protein is CASSPPGLILDSYEQYF. CDR3 bases: TGTGCCAGCTCACCACCTGGACTAATACTCGACTCCTACGAGCAGTACTTC.

This chain joins TRBV6-5 and TRBJ2-7; 8 bases are a match to TRBD1. CDR1 is MNHEY, CDR2 SVGAGI, per germline. V dropped 7 bases and J dropped 4; count of bases not matched to a gene: 12. This CDR3 comprises 15 residues. This CDR3 reads CASIGTGVPPYEQYF. In DNA form, the CDR3 reads TGTGCCAGCATCGGGACAGGCGTACCCCCGTACGAGCAGTACTTC.

The chain couples TRBV2 to TRBJ1-1; D perhaps matches TRBD1 (5 bases). Trimming pared 3 bases from V and 1 base from J, leaving 9 bases between. This CDR3 spans 14 amino acids. The germline CDR1 and CDR2 sequences are SNHLY and FYNNEI. This chain's CDR3 is CASSDLGTNTEAFF. In DNA form, the CDR3 reads TGTGCCAGCAGTGATTTAGGGACGAACACTGAAGCTTTCTTT. Filled out from reference TRBV2 and TRBJ1-1, the complete variable domain reads EPEVTQTPSHQVTQMGQEVILRCVPISNHLYFYWYRQILGQKVEFLVSFYNNEISEKSEIFDDQFSVERPDGSNFTLKIRSTKLEDSAMYFCASSDLGTNTEAFFGQGTRLTVV.

This clone was seen only once. The gene calls are TRBV21-1 and TRBJ2-5; TRBD1, the table's D call, was not compared with the DNA. TRBV21-1 corresponds to a pseudogene. The CDR3 runs 19 residues. In DNA, the CDR3 is TGTGCCAGCAGCAAAGCCCCAGGTTCTTTGGGAGTCAGGGGAGAGACCCAGTACTTC. Amino acid sequence: CASSKAPGSLGVRGETQYF.